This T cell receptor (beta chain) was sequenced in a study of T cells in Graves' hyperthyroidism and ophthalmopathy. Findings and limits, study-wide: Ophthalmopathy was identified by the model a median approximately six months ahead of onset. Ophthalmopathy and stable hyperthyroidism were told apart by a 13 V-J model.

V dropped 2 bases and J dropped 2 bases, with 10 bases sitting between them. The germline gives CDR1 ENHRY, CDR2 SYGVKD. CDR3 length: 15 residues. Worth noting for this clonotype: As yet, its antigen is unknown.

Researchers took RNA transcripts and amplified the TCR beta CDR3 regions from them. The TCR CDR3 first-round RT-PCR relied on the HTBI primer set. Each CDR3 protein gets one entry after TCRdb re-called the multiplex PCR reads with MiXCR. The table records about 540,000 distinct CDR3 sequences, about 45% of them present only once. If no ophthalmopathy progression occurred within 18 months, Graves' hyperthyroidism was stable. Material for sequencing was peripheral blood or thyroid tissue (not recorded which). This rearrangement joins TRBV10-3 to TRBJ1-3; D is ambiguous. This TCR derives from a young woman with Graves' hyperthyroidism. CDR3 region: CAISEVADPGNTIYF. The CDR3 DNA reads TGTGCCATCAGTGAGGTGGCAGATCCTGGAAACACCATATATTTT.